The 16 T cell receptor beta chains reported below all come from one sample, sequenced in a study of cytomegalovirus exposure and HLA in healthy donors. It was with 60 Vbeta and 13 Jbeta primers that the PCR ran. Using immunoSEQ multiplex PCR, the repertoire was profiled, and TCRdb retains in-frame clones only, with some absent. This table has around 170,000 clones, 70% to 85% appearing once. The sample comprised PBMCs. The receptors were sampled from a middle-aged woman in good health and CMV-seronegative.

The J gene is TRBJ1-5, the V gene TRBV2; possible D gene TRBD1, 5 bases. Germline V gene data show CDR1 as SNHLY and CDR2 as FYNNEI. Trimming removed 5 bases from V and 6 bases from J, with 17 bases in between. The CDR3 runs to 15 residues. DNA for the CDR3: TGTGCCAGCAGTCGAGACCAGCAGGGAACTCAGCCCCAGCATTTT. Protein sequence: CASSRDQQGTQPQHF.

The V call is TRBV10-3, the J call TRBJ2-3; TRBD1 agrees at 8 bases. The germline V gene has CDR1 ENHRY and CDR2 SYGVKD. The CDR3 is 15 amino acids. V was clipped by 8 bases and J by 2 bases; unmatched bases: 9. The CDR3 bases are TGTGCCATCTCCTTCCTTCAGGGGGCCACAGATACGCAGTATTTT. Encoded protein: CAISFLQGATDTQYF.

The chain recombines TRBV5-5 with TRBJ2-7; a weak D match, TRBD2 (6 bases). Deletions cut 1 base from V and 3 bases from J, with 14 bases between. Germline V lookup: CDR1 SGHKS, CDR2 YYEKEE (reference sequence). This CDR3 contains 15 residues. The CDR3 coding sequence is TGTGCCAGCAGCTTGAGGGCCGAGGACTACTACGAGCAGTACTTC. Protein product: CASSLRAEDYYEQYF.

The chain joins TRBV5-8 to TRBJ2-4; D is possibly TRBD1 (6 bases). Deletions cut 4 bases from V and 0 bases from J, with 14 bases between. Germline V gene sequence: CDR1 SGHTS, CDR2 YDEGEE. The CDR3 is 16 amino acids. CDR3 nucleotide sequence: TGTGCCAGCAGCCTGCGGACAGCCTTAGCCAAAAACATTCAGTACTTC. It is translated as CASSLRTALAKNIQYF.

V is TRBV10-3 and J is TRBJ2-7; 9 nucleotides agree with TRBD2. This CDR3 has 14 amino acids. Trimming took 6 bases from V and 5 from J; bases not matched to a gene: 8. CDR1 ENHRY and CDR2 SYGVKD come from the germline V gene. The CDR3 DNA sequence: TGTGCCATCAGGAGGGTAGCGGGAGTTGACGAGCAGTACTTC. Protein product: CAIRRVAGVDEQYF.

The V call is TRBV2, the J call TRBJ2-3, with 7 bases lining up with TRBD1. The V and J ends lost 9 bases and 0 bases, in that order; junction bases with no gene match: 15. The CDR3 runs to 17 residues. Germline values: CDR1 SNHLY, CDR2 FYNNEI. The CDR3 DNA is TGTGCCAGTAAAGGGCCCCGACAGGGCACTAGCACAGATACGCAGTATTTT. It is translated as CASKGPRQGTSTDTQYF.

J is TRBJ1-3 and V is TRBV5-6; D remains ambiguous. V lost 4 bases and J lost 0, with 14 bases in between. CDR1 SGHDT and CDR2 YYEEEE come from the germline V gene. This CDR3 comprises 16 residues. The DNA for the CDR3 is TGTGCCAGCAGCCCGATCGGGGATTACTCTGGAAACACCATATATTTT. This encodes CASSPIGDYSGNTIYF.

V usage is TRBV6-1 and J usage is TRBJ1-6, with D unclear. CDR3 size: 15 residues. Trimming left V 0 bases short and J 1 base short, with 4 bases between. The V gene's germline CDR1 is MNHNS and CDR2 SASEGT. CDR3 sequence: CASSEASSYNSPLHF. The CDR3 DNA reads TGTGCCAGCAGTGAAGCCAGTTCCTATAATTCACCCCTCCACTTT.

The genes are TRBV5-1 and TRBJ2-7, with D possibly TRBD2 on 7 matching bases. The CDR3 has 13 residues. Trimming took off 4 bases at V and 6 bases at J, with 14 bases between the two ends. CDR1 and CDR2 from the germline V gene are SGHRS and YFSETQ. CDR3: CASSPGGGGEQYF. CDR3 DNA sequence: TGCGCCAGCAGCCCCGGGGGAGGGGGCGAGCAGTACTTC.

CDR3 DNA: TGCGCCAGCAGCTCGGAGGGAACTAACTATGGCTACACCTTC. This translates into CASSSEGTNYGYTF. J is TRBJ1-2 and V is TRBV5-1; no reliable D call. With 3 bases removed from V and 0 bases from J, the gap between germline ends came to 9 bases. The CDR3 consists of 14 residues. Germline V gene sequence: CDR1 SGHRS, CDR2 YFSETQ.

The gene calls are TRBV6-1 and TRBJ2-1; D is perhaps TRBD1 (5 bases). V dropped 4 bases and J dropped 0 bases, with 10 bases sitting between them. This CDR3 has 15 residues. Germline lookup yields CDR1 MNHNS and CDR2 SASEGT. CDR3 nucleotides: TGTGCCAGCAGTGGACAGCGTAGCTCCTACAATGAGCAGTTCTTC. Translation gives CASSGQRSSYNEQFF.

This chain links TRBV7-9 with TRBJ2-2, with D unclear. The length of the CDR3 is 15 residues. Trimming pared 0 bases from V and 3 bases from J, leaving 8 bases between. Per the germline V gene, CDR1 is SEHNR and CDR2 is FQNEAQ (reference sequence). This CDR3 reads CASSLAQAYTGELFF. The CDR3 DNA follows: TGTGCCAGCAGCTTAGCGCAGGCTTACACCGGGGAGCTGTTTTTT.

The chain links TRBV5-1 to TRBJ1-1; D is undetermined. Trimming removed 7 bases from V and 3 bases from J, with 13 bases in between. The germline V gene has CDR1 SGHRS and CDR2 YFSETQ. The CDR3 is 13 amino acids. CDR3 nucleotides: TGCGCCAGCGCCCGGTCCGCGGACACTGAAGCTTTCTTT. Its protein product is CASARSADTEAFF. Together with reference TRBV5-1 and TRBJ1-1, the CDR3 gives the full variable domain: KAGVTQTPRYLIKTRGQQVTLSCSPISGHRSVSWYQQTPGQGLQFLFEYFSETQRNKGNFPGRFSGRQFSNSRSEMNVSTLELGDSALYLCASARSADTEAFFGQGTRLTVV.

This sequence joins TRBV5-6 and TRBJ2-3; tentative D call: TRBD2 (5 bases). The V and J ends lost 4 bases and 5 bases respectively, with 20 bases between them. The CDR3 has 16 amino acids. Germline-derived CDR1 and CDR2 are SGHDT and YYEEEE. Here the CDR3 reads CASSATERQSGDTQYF. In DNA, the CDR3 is TGTGCCAGCAGCGCCACGGAGCGGCAGAGTGGAGATACGCAGTATTTT.

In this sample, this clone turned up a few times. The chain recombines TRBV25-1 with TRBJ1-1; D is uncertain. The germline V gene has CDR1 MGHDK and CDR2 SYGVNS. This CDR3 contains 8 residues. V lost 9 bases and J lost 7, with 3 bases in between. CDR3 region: CARHEAFF. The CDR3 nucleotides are TGTGCCAGACATGAAGCTTTCTTT.

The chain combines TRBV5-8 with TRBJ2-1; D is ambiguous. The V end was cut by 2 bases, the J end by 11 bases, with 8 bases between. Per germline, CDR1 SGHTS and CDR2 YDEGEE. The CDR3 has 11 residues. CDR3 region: CASSFNIQQFF. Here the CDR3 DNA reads TGTGCCAGCAGCTTTAACATTCAGCAGTTCTTC.